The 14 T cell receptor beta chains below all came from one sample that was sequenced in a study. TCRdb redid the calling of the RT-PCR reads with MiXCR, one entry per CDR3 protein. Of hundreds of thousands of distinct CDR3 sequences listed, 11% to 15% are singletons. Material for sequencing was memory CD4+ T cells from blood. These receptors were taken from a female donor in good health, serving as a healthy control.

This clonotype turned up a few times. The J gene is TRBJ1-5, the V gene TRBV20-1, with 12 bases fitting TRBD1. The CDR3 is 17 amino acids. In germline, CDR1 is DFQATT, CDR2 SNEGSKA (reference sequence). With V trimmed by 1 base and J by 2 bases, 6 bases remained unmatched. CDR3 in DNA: TGCAGTGCTAGAGGGGGACAGGGGGCGGTTGGCAATCAGCCCCAGCATTTT. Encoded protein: CSARGGQGAVGNQPQHF.

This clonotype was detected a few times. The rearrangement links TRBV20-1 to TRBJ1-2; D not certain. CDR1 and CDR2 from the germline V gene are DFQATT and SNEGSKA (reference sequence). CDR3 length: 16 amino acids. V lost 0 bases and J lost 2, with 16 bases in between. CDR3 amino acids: CSARDRTGVGNYGYTF. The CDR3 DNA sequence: TGCAGTGCTAGAGATCGGACCGGAGTTGGAAACTATGGCTACACCTTC.

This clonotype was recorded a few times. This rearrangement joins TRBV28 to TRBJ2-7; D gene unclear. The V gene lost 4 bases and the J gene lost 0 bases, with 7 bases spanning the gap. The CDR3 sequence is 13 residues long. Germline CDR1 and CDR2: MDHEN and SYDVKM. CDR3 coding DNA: TGTGCCAGCAGTTCGCACCTCTCCTACGAGCAGTACTTC. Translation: CASSSHLSYEQYF.

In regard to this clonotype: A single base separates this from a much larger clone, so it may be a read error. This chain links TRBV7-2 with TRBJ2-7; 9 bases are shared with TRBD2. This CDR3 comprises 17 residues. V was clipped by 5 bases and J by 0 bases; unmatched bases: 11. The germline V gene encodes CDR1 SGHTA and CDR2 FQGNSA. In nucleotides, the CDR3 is TGTGCCAGCAGCAGCCGGTCGGCTAGCGGGACCTCCTACGAGCAGTACGTC. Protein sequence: CASSSRSASGTSYEQYV.

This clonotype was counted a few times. The CDR3 region is CASSLLSGSNEKLFF. CDR3 nucleotides: TGTGCCAGCAGTTTACTGTCCGGGTCTAATGAAAAACTGTTTTTT. The genes are TRBV12-3 or TRBV12-4 and TRBJ1-4; D unclear. V lost 2 bases and J 3 bases, leaving 10 bases between the germline ends. The CDR3 is 15 residues long.

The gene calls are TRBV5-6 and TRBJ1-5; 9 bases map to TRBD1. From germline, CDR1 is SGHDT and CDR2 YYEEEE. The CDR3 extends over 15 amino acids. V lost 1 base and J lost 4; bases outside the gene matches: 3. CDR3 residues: CASSLRTGVNQPQHF. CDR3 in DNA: TGTGCCAGCAGCTTGAGGACAGGGGTTAATCAGCCCCAGCATTTT.

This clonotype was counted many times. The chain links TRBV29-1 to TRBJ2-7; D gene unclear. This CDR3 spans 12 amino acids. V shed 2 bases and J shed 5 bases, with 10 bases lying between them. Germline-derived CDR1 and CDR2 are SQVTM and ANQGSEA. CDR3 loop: CSVESGSDEQYF. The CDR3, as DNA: TGCAGCGTTGAATCCGGGTCGGACGAGCAGTACTTC.

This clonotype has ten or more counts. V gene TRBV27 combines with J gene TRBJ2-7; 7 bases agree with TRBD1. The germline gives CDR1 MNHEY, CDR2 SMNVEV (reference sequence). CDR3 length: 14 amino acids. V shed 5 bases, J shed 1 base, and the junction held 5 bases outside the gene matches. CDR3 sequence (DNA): TGTGCCAGCAGTCCCAACAGGGGTTCCTACGAGCAGTACTTC. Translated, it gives CASSPNRGSYEQYF.

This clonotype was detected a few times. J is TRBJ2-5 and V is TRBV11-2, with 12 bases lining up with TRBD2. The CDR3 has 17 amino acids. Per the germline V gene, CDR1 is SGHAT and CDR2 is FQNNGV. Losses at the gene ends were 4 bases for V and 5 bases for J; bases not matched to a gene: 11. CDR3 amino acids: CASSSTPTSGSRETQYF. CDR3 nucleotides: TGTGCCAGCAGCTCCACCCCGACTAGCGGGAGCCGGGAGACCCAGTACTTC.

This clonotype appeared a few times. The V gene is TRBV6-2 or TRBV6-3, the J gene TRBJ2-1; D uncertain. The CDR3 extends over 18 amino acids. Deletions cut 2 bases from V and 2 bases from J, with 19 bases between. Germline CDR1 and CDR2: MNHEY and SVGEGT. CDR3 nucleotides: TGTGCCAGCAGTTACGATCTAGGTAGGGAAACCACCTACAATGAGCAGTTCTTC. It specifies CASSYDLGRETTYNEQFF.

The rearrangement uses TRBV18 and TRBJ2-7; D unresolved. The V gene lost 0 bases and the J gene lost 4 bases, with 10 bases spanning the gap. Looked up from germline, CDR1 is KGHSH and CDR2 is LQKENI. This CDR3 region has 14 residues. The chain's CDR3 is CASSPPASPYEQYF. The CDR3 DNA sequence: TGTGCCAGCTCACCACCGGCATCACCTTACGAGCAGTACTTC.

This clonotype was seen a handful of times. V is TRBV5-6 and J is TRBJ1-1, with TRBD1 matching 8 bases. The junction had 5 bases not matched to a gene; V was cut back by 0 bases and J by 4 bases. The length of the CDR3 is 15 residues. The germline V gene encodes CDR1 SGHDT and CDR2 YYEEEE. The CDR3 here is CASSLDRTGGTEAFF. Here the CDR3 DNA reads TGTGCCAGCAGCTTGGATAGAACAGGGGGCACTGAAGCTTTCTTT.

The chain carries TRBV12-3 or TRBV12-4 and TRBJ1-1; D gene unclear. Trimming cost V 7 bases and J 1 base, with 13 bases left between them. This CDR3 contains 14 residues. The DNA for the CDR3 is TGTGCCAGCACCGTTTATCCATCGAACACTGAAGCTTTCTTT. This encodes CASTVYPSNTEAFF.

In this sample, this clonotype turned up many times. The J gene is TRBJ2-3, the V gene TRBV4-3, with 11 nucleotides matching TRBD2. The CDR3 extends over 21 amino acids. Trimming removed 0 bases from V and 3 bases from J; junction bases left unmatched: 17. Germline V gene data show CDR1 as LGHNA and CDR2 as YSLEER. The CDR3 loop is CASSQDPLAGGGVLPTDTQYF. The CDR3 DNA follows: TGCGCCAGCAGCCAAGATCCCTTAGCGGGAGGGGGTGTTTTACCTACAGATACGCAGTATTTT.